These T cell receptor beta chains were read from a single sample in a study of cytomegalovirus exposure and HLA in healthy donors. The data were produced by immunoSEQ multiplex PCR, yet TCRdb's version contains in-frame clones alone and is incomplete. Of some 130,000 clones listed, approximately 70% are singletons. Sequencing was carried out using PBMCs. The source of these receptors is a woman in her thirties or forties in good health and CMV-seronegative. Each CDR3 is given with its conserved first and last residue. A D gene is named only where the DNA matches it firmly. Clone size appears in some rows only: once, few, many, or a class for an expanded clone.

DNA	CDR3	D	J	size	V
TGTGCCAGCAGTGAAGGACTGGTTAATCAGCCCCAGCATTTT	CASSEGLVNQPQHF	-	TRBJ1-5	few	TRBV6-1
TGTGCCAGCAGCGTAGGAGGGGGCGGGGGGCCCACAGATACGCAGTATTTT	CASSVGGGGGPTDTQYF	-	TRBJ2-3	-	TRBV9
TGTGCCAGCAGCTTGGGACAGGGTTTTGTCACCGGGGAGCTGTTTTTT	CASSLGQGFVTGELFF	TRBD1	TRBJ2-2	-	TRBV5-4
TGTGCCAGCAGCCCACCGGGACAGGGCCAATTAAAACTGTTTTTT	CASSPPGQGQLKLFF	TRBD1	TRBJ1-4	-	TRBV5-6
TGTGCCAGCAGTGCCGGGGGGGAGGGGGAATCCAAGCAGTTCTTC	CASSAGGEGESKQFF	TRBD2	TRBJ2-1	-	TRBV6-1
TGCGCCAGCAGCCAAGACCCTGGACTAGCTGCGAACACCGGGGAGCTGTTTTTT	CASSQDPGLAANTGELFF	TRBD2	TRBJ2-2	-	TRBV4-3
TGTGCCAGCAGCTTGGGAGCTATGGGGCTGAACACCGGGGAGCTGTTTTTT	CASSLGAMGLNTGELFF	-	TRBJ2-2	-	TRBV5-6
TGTGCCAGCGAAGGGACTAGCGGTATCCTGGGGAGCTCCTACGAGCAGTACTTC	CASEGTSGILGSSYEQYF	TRBD2	TRBJ2-7	-	TRBV2
TGTGCCAGTAGCCCTAGCCCTCGGTCGGTACAAGAGACCCAGTACTTC	CASSPSPRSVQETQYF	-	TRBJ2-5	-	TRBV19
TGCAGTGCTGAACAGCGGGATACGCAGTATTTT	CSAEQRDTQYF	-	TRBJ2-3	once	TRBV20-1